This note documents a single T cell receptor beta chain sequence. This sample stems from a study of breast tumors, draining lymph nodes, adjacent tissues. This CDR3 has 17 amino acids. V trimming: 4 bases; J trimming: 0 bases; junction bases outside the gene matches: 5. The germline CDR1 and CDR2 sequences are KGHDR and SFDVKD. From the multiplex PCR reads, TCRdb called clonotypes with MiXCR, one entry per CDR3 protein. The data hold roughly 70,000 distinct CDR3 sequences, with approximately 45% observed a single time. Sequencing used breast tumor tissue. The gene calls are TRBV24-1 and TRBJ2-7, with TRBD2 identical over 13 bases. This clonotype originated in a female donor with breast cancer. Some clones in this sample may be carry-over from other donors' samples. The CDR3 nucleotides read TGTGCCACCAGTGACATTAGGACTAGCGGGAGCTCCTACGAGCAGTACTTC. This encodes CATSDIRTSGSSYEQYF.